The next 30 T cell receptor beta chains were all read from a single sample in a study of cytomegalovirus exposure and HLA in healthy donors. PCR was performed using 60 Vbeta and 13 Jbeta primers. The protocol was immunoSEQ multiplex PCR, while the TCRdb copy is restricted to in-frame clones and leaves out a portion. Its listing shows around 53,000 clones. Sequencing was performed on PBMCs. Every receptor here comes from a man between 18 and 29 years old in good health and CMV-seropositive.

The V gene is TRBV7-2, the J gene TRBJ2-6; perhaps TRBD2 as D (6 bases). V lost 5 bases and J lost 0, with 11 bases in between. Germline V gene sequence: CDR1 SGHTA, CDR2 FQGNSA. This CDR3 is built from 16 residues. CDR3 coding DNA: TGTGCCAGCAGCCGGGGGTCCTACTCTGGGGCCAACGTCCTGACTTTC. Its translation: CASSRGSYSGANVLTF.

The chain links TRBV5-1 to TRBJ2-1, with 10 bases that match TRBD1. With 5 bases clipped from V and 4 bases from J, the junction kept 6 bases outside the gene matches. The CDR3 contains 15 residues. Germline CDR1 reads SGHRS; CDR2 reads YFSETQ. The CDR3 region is CASSRDRGSYNEQFF. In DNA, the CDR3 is TGCGCCAGCAGTAGGGACAGGGGATCATACAATGAGCAGTTCTTC.

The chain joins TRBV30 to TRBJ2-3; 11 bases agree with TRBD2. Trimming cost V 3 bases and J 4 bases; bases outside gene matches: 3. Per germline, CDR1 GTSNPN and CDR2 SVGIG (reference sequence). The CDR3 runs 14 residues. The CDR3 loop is CAWRLAGGPDTQYF. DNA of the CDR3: TGTGCCTGGAGATTAGCGGGAGGGCCAGATACGCAGTATTTT.

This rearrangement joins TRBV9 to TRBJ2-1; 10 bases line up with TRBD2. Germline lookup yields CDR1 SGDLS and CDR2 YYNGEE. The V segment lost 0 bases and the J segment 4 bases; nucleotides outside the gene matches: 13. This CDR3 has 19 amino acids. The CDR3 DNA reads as TGTGCCAGCAGCGTAGGTCCTAGCGGGAGTCACCCGGATTACAATGAGCAGTTCTTC. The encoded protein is CASSVGPSGSHPDYNEQFF.

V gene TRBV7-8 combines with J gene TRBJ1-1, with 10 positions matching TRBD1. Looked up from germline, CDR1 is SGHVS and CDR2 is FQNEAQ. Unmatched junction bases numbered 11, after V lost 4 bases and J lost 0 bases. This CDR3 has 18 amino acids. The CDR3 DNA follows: TGTGCCAGCAGCTCCGACAGGGGGCTTCGGTCCGTGAACACTGAAGCTTTCTTT. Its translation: CASSSDRGLRSVNTEAFF.

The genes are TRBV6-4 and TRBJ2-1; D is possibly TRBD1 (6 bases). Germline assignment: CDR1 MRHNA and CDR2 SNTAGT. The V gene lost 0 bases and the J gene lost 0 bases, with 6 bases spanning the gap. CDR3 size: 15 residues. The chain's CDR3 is CASSDSGHSYNEQFF. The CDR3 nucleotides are TGTGCCAGCAGTGACTCGGGACACTCCTACAATGAGCAGTTCTTC.

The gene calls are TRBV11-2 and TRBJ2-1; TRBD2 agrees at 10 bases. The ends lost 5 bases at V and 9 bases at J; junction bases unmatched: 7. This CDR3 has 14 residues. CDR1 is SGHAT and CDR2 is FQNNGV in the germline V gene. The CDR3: CASSAGTSVSEQFF. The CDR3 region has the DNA TGTGCCAGCAGCGCCGGGACTAGCGTCTCTGAGCAGTTCTTC.

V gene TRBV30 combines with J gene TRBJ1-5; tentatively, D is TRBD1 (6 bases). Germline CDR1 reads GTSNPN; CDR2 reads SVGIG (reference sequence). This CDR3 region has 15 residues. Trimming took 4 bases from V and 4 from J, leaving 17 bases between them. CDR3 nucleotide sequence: TGTGCCTGGACCTTCCCAGGGGCCCCAAATCAGCCCCAGCATTTT. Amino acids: CAWTFPGAPNQPQHF.

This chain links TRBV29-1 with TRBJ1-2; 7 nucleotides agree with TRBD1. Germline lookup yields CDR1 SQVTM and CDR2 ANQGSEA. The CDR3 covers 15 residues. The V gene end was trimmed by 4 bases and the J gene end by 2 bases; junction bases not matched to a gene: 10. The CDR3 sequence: CSVALHDRVNYGYTF. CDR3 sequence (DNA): TGCAGCGTTGCCCTCCATGACAGGGTAAACTATGGCTACACCTTC.

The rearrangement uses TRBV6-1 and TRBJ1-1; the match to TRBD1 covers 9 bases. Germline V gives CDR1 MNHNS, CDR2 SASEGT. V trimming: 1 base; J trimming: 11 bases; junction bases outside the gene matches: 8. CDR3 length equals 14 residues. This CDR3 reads CASSEGGQGFWAFF. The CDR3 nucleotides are TGTGCCAGCAGTGAAGGAGGACAGGGGTTTTGGGCTTTCTTT.

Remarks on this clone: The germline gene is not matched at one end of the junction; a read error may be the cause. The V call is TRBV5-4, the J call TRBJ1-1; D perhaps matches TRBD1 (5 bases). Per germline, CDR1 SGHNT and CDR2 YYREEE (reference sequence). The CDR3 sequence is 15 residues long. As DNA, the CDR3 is TGTGCCAGTAGCTTGGGACTCCCGGGGGACACTGAAGCTTTCTTT. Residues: CASSLGLPGDTEAFF.

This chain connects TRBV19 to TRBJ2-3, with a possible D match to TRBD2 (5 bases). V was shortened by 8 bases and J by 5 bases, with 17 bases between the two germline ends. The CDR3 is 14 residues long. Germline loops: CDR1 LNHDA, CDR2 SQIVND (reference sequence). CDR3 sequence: CASESLGGGDTQYF. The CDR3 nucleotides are TGTGCCAGTGAGAGCCTTGGAGGAGGAGATACGCAGTATTTT.

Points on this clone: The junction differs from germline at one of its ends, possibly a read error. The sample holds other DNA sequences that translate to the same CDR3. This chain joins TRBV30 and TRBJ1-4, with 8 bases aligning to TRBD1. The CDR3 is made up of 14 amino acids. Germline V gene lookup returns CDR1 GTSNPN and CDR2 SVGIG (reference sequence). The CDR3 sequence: CAWRPGQDNEKLFF. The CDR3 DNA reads TGCGCCTGGAGACCGGGACAGGATAATGAAAAACTGTTTTTT. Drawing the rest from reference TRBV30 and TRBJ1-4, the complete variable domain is SQTIHQWPATLVQPVGSPLSLECTVEGTSNPNLYWYRQAAGRGLQLLFYSVGIGQISSEVPQNLSASRPQDRQFILSSKKLLLSDSGFYLCAWRPGQDNEKLFFGSGTQLSVL.

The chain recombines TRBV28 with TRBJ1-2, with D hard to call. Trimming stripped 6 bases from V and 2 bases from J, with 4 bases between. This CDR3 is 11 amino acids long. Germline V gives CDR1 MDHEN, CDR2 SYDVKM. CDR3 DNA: TGTGCCAGCAGCATCAACTATGGCTACACCTTC. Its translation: CASSINYGYTF.

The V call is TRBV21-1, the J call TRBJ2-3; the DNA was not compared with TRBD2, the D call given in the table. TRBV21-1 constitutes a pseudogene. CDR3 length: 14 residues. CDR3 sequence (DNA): TGTGCCAGCAGCACAGATAGGGAGTCAGATACGCAGTATTTT. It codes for CASSTDRESDTQYF.

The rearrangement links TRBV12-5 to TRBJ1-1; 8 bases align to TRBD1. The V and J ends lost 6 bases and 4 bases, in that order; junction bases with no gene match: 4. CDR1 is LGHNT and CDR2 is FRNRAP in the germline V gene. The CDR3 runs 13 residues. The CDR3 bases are TGTGCTAGTGGCGTTACAGGGGGCACTGAAGCTTTCTTT. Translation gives CASGVTGGTEAFF. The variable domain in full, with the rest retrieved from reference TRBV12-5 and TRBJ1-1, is DARVTQTPRHKVTEMGQEVTMRCQPILGHNTVFWYRQTMMQGLELLAYFRNRAPLDDSGMPKDRFSAEMPDATLATLKIQPSEPRDSAVYFCASGVTGGTEAFFGQGTRLTVV.

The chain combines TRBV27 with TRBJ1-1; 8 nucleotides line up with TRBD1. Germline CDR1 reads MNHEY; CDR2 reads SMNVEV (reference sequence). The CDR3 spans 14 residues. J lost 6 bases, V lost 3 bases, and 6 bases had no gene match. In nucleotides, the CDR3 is TGTGCCAGCAGTTTCCTGACAGGGGACGCTGAAGCTTTCTTT. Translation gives CASSFLTGDAEAFF.

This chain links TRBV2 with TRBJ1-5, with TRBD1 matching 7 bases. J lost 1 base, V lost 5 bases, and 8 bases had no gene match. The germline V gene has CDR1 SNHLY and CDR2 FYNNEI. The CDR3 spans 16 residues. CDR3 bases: TGTGCCAGCAGTCCTTCACAGGGGCGGAGCAATCAGCCCCAGCATTTT. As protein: CASSPSQGRSNQPQHF. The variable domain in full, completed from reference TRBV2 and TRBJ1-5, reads EPEVTQTPSHQVTQMGQEVILRCVPISNHLYFYWYRQILGQKVEFLVSFYNNEISEKSEIFDDQFSVERPDGSNFTLKIRSTKLEDSAMYFCASSPSQGRSNQPQHFGDGTRLSIL.

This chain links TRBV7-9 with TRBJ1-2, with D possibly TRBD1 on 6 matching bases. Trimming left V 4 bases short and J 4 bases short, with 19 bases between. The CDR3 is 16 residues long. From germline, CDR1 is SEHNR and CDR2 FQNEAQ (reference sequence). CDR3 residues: CASSSLQGHSFYGYTF. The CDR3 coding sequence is TGTGCCAGCAGCTCGTTACAGGGCCATAGCTTCTATGGCTACACCTTC.

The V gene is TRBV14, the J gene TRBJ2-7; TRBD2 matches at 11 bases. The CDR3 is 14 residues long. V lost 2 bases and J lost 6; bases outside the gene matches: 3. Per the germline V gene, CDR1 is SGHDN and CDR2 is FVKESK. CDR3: CASSQTSGSVEQYF. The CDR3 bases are TGTGCCAGCAGCCAAACTAGCGGGAGCGTCGAGCAGTACTTC.

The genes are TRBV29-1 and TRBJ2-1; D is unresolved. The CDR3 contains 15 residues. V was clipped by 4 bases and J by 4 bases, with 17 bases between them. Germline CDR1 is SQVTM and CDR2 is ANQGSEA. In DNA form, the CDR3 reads TGCAGCGTTGGAGGTTGGAGAGGCATATACAATGAGCAGTTCTTC. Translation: CSVGGWRGIYNEQFF.

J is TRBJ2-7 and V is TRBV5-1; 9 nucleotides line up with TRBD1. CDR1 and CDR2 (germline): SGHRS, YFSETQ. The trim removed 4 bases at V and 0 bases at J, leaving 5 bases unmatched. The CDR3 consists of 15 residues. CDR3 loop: CASSEPGQGSYEQYF. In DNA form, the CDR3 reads TGCGCCAGCAGCGAACCGGGACAGGGCTCCTACGAGCAGTACTTC.

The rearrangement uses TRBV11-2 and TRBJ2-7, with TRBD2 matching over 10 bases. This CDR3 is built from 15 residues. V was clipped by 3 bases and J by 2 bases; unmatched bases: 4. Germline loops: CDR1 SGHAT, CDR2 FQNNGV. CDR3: CASSLVAGGTYEQYF. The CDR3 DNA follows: TGTGCCAGCAGCTTGGTAGCGGGAGGTACCTACGAGCAGTACTTC.

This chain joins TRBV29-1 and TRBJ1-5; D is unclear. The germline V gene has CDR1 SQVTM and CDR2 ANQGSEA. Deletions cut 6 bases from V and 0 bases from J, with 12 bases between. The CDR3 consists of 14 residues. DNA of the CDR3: TGCAGCGTCACCCTGACAAGTAGCAATCAGCCCCAGCATTTT. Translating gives CSVTLTSSNQPQHF.

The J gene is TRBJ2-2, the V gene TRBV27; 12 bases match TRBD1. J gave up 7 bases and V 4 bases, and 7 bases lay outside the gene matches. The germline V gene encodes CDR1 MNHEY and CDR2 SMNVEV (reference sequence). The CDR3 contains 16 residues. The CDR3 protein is CASSSVGTGGFGELFF. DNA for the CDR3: TGTGCCAGCAGTTCGGTAGGGACAGGGGGCTTCGGGGAGCTGTTTTTT.

The CDR3 DNA sequence: TGCGCCAGCAGCTTGGGGCAGGGGGACACCGGGGAGCTGTTTTTT. Translation gives CASSLGQGDTGELFF. V usage is TRBV5-1 and J usage is TRBJ2-2; 7 bases map to TRBD1. CDR3 length: 15 amino acids. Germline V gene data show CDR1 as SGHRS and CDR2 as YFSETQ. V dropped 0 bases and J dropped 3; count of bases not matched to a gene: 2.

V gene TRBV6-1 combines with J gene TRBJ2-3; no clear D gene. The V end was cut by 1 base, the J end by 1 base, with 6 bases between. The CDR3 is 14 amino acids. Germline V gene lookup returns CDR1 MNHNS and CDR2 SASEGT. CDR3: CASSEGWRTDTQYF. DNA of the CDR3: TGTGCCAGCAGTGAAGGGTGGCGCACAGATACGCAGTATTTT.

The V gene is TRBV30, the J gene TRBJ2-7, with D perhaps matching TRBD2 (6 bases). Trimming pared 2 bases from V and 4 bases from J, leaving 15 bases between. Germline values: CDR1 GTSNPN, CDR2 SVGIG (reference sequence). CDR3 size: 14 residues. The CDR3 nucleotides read TGTGCCTGGAGTCGGCTCCGGGGAGGTTACGAGCAGTACTTC. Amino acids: CAWSRLRGGYEQYF.

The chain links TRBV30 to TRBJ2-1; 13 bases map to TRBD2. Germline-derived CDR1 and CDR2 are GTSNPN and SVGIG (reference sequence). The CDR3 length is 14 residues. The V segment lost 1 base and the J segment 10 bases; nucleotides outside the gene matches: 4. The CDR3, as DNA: TGTGCCTGGAGTGGGACTAGCGGGAGCCGGGAGCAGTTCTTC. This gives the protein CAWSGTSGSREQFF.

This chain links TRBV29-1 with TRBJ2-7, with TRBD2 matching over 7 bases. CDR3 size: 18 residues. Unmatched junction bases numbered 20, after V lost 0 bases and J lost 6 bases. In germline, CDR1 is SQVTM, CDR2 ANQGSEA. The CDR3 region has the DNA TGCAGCGTTGAAGAGGATTCGGCGGGAGCTCTCCCTTCGGGCGAGCAGTACTTC. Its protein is CSVEEDSAGALPSGEQYF.